The 27 T cell receptor beta chains below come from one sample, sequenced in a study of Ad26.COV2.S vaccination and SARS-CoV-2 variants. Here immunoSEQ multiplex PCR was the method, and the copy in TCRdb shows in-frame clones only, minus some. The sample shows under 500,000 clones, about 90% of them seen only once. Regarding treatment: roughly 20 received Ad26.COV2.S at low or high dose, single or two shots; about five received placebo; per-sample allocation not given. Day 63 following the first vaccine or placebo injection was when the samples were taken. Sequenced here: peripheral blood, sampled in a trial of Ad26.COV2.S vaccine versus placebo. These receptors all come from a person between 18 and 65 years old who received the Ad26.COV2.S COVID-19 vaccine or a placebo.

This clone was seen a few times. The rearrangement links TRBV2 to TRBJ2-7; 10 bases are shared with TRBD1. The CDR3 has 14 amino acids. J was trimmed by 6 bases and V by 7 bases; bases with no gene match: 9. Germline V gene sequence: CDR1 SNHLY, CDR2 FYNNEI. This chain's CDR3 is CASKTGTGDIEQYF. The CDR3 DNA sequence: TGTGCCAGCAAAACTGGGACAGGGGATATCGAGCAGTACTTC. The whole variable domain, filled in from reference TRBV2 and TRBJ2-7, reads EPEVTQTPSHQVTQMGQEVILRCVPISNHLYFYWYRQILGQKVEFLVSFYNNEISEKSEIFDDQFSVERPDGSNFTLKIRSTKLEDSAMYFCASKTGTGDIEQYFGPGTRLTVT.

The V call is TRBV12-5, the J call TRBJ2-5, with a possible D match to TRBD2 (6 bases). CDR1 is LGHNT and CDR2 is FRNRAP in the germline V gene. The CDR3 has 14 amino acids. V was clipped by 1 base and J by 2 bases, with 8 bases between them. CDR3 in amino acids: CASGLGGGQETQYF. DNA for the CDR3: TGTGCTAGTGGTTTGGGTGGGGGGCAAGAGACCCAGTACTTC.

As concerns this clone: Other DNA sequences in the sample encode the same CDR3. The chain carries TRBV6-5 and TRBJ1-4; D ambiguous. This CDR3 comprises 11 residues. Trimming removed 3 bases from V and 8 bases from J, with 4 bases in between. CDR1 MNHEY and CDR2 SVGAGI come from the germline V gene. The DNA of the CDR3 is TGTGCCAGCAGTTATGGGGAAAAACTGTTTTTT. It codes for CASSYGEKLFF.

This clone has at least ten counts. The rearrangement uses TRBV7-9 and TRBJ1-1; TRBD1 matches 9 bases. J gave up 0 bases and V 5 bases, and 13 bases lay outside the gene matches. Germline CDR1 is SEHNR and CDR2 is FQNEAQ (reference sequence). There are 18 residues in the CDR3. Here the CDR3 DNA reads TGTGCCAGCAGCACGACCCGAAAACAGGGGGCCATGAACACTGAAGCTTTCTTT. Its translation: CASSTTRKQGAMNTEAFF.

With regard to this clone: A much more abundant neighbour one base away suggests this may be a read error. The chain carries TRBV28 and TRBJ1-1; D gene ambiguous. Trimming took 2 bases from V and 1 from J, leaving 5 bases between them. Germline V gene lookup returns CDR1 MDHEN and CDR2 SYDVKM. This CDR3 has 13 amino acids. DNA for the CDR3: TGTGCCAGCAGTTTAGGTCCGAACACTGAAGCTTTCTTT. This translates into CASSLGPNTEAFF.

The chain couples TRBV9 to TRBJ2-1, with no clear D. Trimming took off 0 bases at V and 9 bases at J, with 7 bases between the two ends. This CDR3 is 12 amino acids long. Germline assignment: CDR1 SGDLS and CDR2 YYNGEE. The CDR3 loop is CASSVGFGEQFF. CDR3 in DNA: TGTGCCAGCAGCGTAGGATTTGGTGAGCAGTTCTTC.

V is TRBV27 and J is TRBJ1-1, with a weak D call TRBD1 (5 bases). The CDR3 loop spans 13 amino acids. The V gene's germline CDR1 is MNHEY and CDR2 SMNVEV (reference sequence). Trimming left V 2 bases short and J 4 bases short, with 8 bases between. The CDR3 loop reads CASSLRRGTEAFF. The CDR3 DNA sequence: TGTGCCAGCAGTTTACGAAGGGGCACTGAAGCTTTCTTT.

The genes are TRBV19 and TRBJ2-7, with TRBD1 identical over 7 bases. J gave up 3 bases and V 3 bases, and 5 bases lay outside the gene matches. Per the germline V gene, CDR1 is LNHDA and CDR2 is SQIVND (reference sequence). This CDR3 has 14 amino acids. CDR3 sequence: CASSIVTGHYEQYF. In DNA form, the CDR3 reads TGTGCCAGTAGTATTGTGACAGGGCACTACGAGCAGTACTTC.

CDR3 coding DNA: TGTGCCAGCAGTTCCGGGACCTATGGCTACACCTTC. This codes for CASSSGTYGYTF. The chain recombines TRBV27 with TRBJ1-2; TRBD1 is a possible D gene (5 bases). The CDR3 consists of 12 residues. Per germline, CDR1 MNHEY and CDR2 SMNVEV (reference sequence). Trimming cost V 4 bases and J 4 bases, with 7 bases left between them.

The DNA of the CDR3 is TGTGCCAGCAGCTTACTGTTGGGCGCCAACTATGGCTACACCTTC. This gives the protein CASSLLLGANYGYTF. The gene calls are TRBV7-9 and TRBJ1-2; no clear D. Trimming took off 2 bases at V and 2 bases at J, with 12 bases between the two ends. The CDR3 length is 15 residues. Germline V gives CDR1 SEHNR, CDR2 FQNEAQ (reference sequence).

To note about this clone: This sample includes further DNA sequences coding for the same CDR3. This chain's CDR3 is CASSQDRGSYEQYF. The DNA for the CDR3 is TGCGCCAGCAGCCAAGATCGGGGTTCCTACGAGCAGTACTTC. The V gene is TRBV4-3, the J gene TRBJ2-7; TRBD2 might be the D (5 bases). V was clipped by 0 bases and J by 1 base, with 7 bases between them. In germline, CDR1 is LGHNA, CDR2 YSLEER. This CDR3 spans 14 amino acids.

CDR3 amino acids: CSAQGNRDEQYF. As DNA, the CDR3 is TGCAGCGCTCAGGGGAACAGGGACGAGCAGTACTTC. The chain uses TRBV29-1 and TRBJ2-7; the D gene is possibly TRBD1 (6 bases). CDR3 length equals 12 residues. CDR1 SQVTM and CDR2 ANQGSEA come from the germline V gene. V lost 7 bases and J lost 5, with 15 bases in between.

V gene TRBV7-9 combines with J gene TRBJ1-2, with D possibly matching TRBD1 (6 bases). CDR3 length equals 13 residues. The ends were cut back, 1 base at V and 8 bases at J, with 11 bases in the middle. From germline, CDR1 is SEHNR and CDR2 FQNEAQ (reference sequence). CDR3 DNA: TGTGCCAGCAGCTTAGGTCCGGGGGCGGGCTACACCTTC. It encodes CASSLGPGAGYTF.

The chain has TRBV2 and TRBJ2-5; 10 positions agree with TRBD2. Per the germline V gene, CDR1 is SNHLY and CDR2 is FYNNEI. Trimming took 5 bases from V and 3 from J; bases not matched to a gene: 6. CDR3 size: 15 residues. This chain's CDR3 is CASSYPAGGKETQYF. The CDR3 coding sequence is TGTGCCAGCAGTTACCCAGCGGGGGGGAAAGAGACCCAGTACTTC.

Remarks on this clone: Within the sample, other DNA sequences also encode this same CDR3. This chain uses TRBV19 with TRBJ1-1; D call uncertain. CDR1 is LNHDA, CDR2 SQIVND, per germline (reference sequence). The CDR3 totals 14 residues. V was clipped by 3 bases and J by 0 bases, with 8 bases between them. The CDR3 region is CASSIPGMNTEAFF. CDR3 sequence (DNA): TGTGCCAGTAGTATCCCGGGAATGAACACTGAAGCTTTCTTT.

The J gene is TRBJ1-4, the V gene TRBV6-6; 12 bases map to TRBD1. The CDR3 extends over 15 amino acids. Trimming removed 4 bases from V and 6 bases from J; junction bases left unmatched: 3. Germline V CDR1 and CDR2: MNHNY, SVGAGI (reference sequence). The CDR3 DNA follows: TGTGCCAGCAGTTCGGGGACAGGGGGCTATGAAAAACTGTTTTTT. Protein product: CASSSGTGGYEKLFF.

Here the CDR3 reads CAISVGGGDEQYF. CDR3 nucleotide sequence: TGTGCCATCAGTGTAGGGGGGGGCGACGAGCAGTACTTC. The chain carries TRBV10-3 and TRBJ2-7; D might be TRBD2 (7 bases). The CDR3 spans 13 residues. The V gene lost 4 bases and the J gene lost 5 bases, with 12 bases spanning the gap. The germline V gene encodes CDR1 ENHRY and CDR2 SYGVKD.

As DNA, the CDR3 is TGTGCCAGCATCCTCGACAGAGGAAACACCATATATTTT. It is translated as CASILDRGNTIYF. The V gene is TRBV7-9, the J gene TRBJ1-3, with a possible D match to TRBD1 (5 bases). This CDR3 region has 13 residues. V lost 7 bases to trimming and J lost 4 bases, with 11 bases between them. Germline CDR1 SEHNR, CDR2 FQNEAQ (reference sequence).

The V call is TRBV3-1 (or the pseudogene TRBV3-2), the J call TRBJ1-4, with 7 bases identical to TRBD1. This CDR3 spans 14 amino acids. Germline V gene sequence: CDR1 LGHDT, CDR2 YNNKEL (reference sequence). V lost 6 bases and J lost 12; bases outside the gene matches: 13. This CDR3 reads CASRPWTGGGELFF. The CDR3 DNA reads as TGTGCCAGCAGACCCTGGACAGGAGGAGGGGAACTGTTTTTT.

V gene TRBV15 combines with J gene TRBJ2-5; 9 bases match TRBD2. With 6 bases clipped from V and 0 bases from J, the junction kept 8 bases outside the gene matches. The CDR3 loop spans 16 amino acids. The germline V gene encodes CDR1 LNHNV and CDR2 YYDKDF (reference sequence). CDR3 DNA sequence: TGTGCCACCAGGGCGGGGTCTAGCGGGGACCAAGAGACCCAGTACTTC. This sequence encodes CATRAGSSGDQETQYF. Looking up the rest from reference TRBV15 and TRBJ2-5 gives the full variable domain: DAMVIQNPRYQVTQFGKPVTLSCSQTLNHNVMYWYQQKSSQAPKLLFHYYDKDFNNEADTPDNFQSRRPNTSFCFLDIRSPGLGDTAMYLCATRAGSSGDQETQYFGPGTRLLVL.

V gene TRBV12-3 or TRBV12-4 combines with J gene TRBJ1-6, with D hard to call. Between the trimmed V and J ends, which lost 0 bases and 9 bases, there was a span of 6 bases. CDR3 length equals 13 residues. This chain's CDR3 is CASSLAVGSPLHF. The CDR3 coding sequence is TGTGCCAGCAGTTTAGCAGTAGGTTCACCCCTCCACTTT.

The chain recombines TRBV6-5 with TRBJ2-7, with D possibly TRBD1 on 6 matching bases. There are 13 residues in the CDR3. The germline V gene has CDR1 MNHEY and CDR2 SVGAGI. Trimming left V 7 bases short and J 0 bases short, with 10 bases between. The CDR3 loop is CASITGTSYEQYF. The CDR3 nucleotides are TGTGCCAGCATCACAGGGACCTCCTACGAGCAGTACTTC.

Notes on this clone: Different DNA sequences within this sample yield the same CDR3. The genes are TRBV19 and TRBJ2-1; D remains unclear. This CDR3 contains 14 residues. Trimming stripped 0 bases from V and 2 bases from J, with 5 bases between. CDR1 and CDR2 from the germline V gene are LNHDA and SQIVND (reference sequence). Here the CDR3 DNA reads TGTGCCAGTAGTATAGAAGGACCCTACAATGAGCAGTTCTTC. The encoded protein is CASSIEGPYNEQFF.

The chain has TRBV27 and TRBJ2-5; 9 bases agree with TRBD2. Germline V gene data show CDR1 as MNHEY and CDR2 as SMNVEV (reference sequence). CDR3 length equals 14 residues. V trimming: 2 bases; J trimming: 2 bases; junction bases outside the gene matches: 0. The CDR3, as DNA: TGTGCCAGCAGTTTAGCGGGGGGGCAAGAGACCCAGTACTTC. This translates into CASSLAGGQETQYF.

CDR3 sequence reads: CASSPLAGGRQTQYF. CDR3 nucleotide sequence: TGTGCCAGCAGCCCTTTAGCGGGGGGGCGGCAGACCCAGTACTTC. The chain employs TRBV14 and TRBJ2-5; 11 bases fit TRBD2. J gave up 6 bases and V 4 bases, and 7 bases lay outside the gene matches. Germline V gives CDR1 SGHDN, CDR2 FVKESK. This CDR3 spans 15 amino acids. Using reference TRBV14 and TRBJ2-5 for the parts outside the CDR3, the full variable domain is EAGVTQFPSHSVIEKGQTVTLRCDPISGHDNLYWYRRVMGKEIKFLLHFVKESKQDESGMPNNRFLAERTGGTYSTLKVQPAELEDSGVYFCASSPLAGGRQTQYFGPGTRLLVL.

This clone was seen a handful of times. The chain carries TRBV30 and TRBJ2-1; possible D gene TRBD2, 6 bases. The germline V and J ends were trimmed by 4 bases and 2 bases, with 15 bases remaining between them. Germline CDR1 and CDR2: GTSNPN and SVGIG (reference sequence). The CDR3 covers 15 residues. The chain's CDR3 is CAWNLIWGAYNEQFF. CDR3 coding DNA: TGTGCCTGGAATTTAATATGGGGGGCCTACAATGAGCAGTTCTTC.

The chain links TRBV11-2 to TRBJ2-1, with 7 bases that match TRBD1. Unmatched junction bases numbered 2, after V lost 2 bases and J lost 10 bases. The CDR3 spans 12 residues. Germline CDR1 reads SGHAT; CDR2 reads FQNNGV. CDR3 protein: CASSLTGDEQFF. The CDR3 coding sequence is TGTGCCAGCAGCTTAACAGGGGACGAGCAGTTCTTC.